The next 15 T cell receptor beta chains were all read from a single sample in a study of blood T cell repertoires in COVID-19 (dated by TCRdb to the early 2020s). Receptor libraries were prepared by the immunoSEQ multiplex PCR assay. The source is immuneACCESS, and TCRdb retained only in-frame sequences with V and J called. Part of the clones is not carried over; for the studies checked, unresolved V genes explain less than half of this, and the remainder is unexplained. In all, the sample holds under 200,000 clones, and around 79% of those were seen once. The ten largest clonotypes hold 15% to 20% of the sample. The material sequenced was PBMCs or T cells enriched from blood (not recorded which). These receptors were taken from a woman in her 70s in a cohort exposed to, infected with or recovered from COVID-19 (not recorded which).

The rearrangement uses TRBV11-3 and TRBJ2-1; 10 nucleotides agree with TRBD1. This CDR3 has 15 amino acids. V gave up 5 bases and J gave up 1 base; unmatched junction bases: 2. The germline V gene has CDR1 SGHNT and CDR2 YENEEA. For the CDR3, the DNA is TGTGCCAGCAGCAGGGACAGGGGTTCCTACAATGAGCAGTTCTTC. Its translation: CASSRDRGSYNEQFF.

The chain links TRBV18 to TRBJ1-1, with unresolved D. V lost 3 bases, J lost 1 base, and 15 bases lay in between. Germline CDR1 and CDR2: KGHSH and LQKENI. The CDR3 contains 16 residues. Written as DNA, the CDR3 is TGTGCCAGCTCACCCCTCCCCGCGGTTCGGAACACTGAAGCTTTCTTT. This sequence encodes CASSPLPAVRNTEAFF.

This clone has a handful of counts. The V call is TRBV5-1, the J call TRBJ2-7; TRBD1 matches at 7 bases. This CDR3 has 15 amino acids. CDR1 SGHRS and CDR2 YFSETQ come from the germline V gene. Trimming removed 0 bases from V and 5 bases from J; junction bases left unmatched: 8. In DNA, the CDR3 is TGCGCCAGCAGCTTGGTGGTGACAGGGTTCAACGAGCAGTACTTC. Protein product: CASSLVVTGFNEQYF.

This rearrangement joins TRBV5-1 to TRBJ2-5, with TRBD2 matching 11 bases. V was clipped by 4 bases and J by 5 bases; unmatched bases: 10. The CDR3 spans 16 residues. From germline, CDR1 is SGHRS and CDR2 YFSETQ. This chain's CDR3 is CASSLALSGRAETQYF. CDR3 coding DNA: TGCGCCAGCAGCCTTGCCCTTAGCGGGAGGGCCGAGACCCAGTACTTC.

The chain joins TRBV28 to TRBJ2-7; 8 bases are a match to TRBD2. Germline trimming cut 6 bases from V and 1 base from J; bases unmatched to any gene: 5. The CDR3 is made up of 14 amino acids. CDR1 and CDR2 from the germline V gene are MDHEN and SYDVKM. CDR3 coding DNA: TGTGCCAGCAGCCGGGGACTAGGATCCTACGAGCAGTACTTC. This gives the protein CASSRGLGSYEQYF.

This clone occurred a few times. The chain links TRBV11-2 to TRBJ1-1; D gene unclear. The CDR3 runs to 15 residues. V shed 8 bases and J shed 1 base, with 17 bases lying between them. The germline V gene encodes CDR1 SGHAT and CDR2 FQNNGV. The CDR3 reads CASAQTREPNTEAFF. The CDR3 DNA reads TGTGCCAGCGCTCAGACGCGGGAACCGAACACTGAAGCTTTCTTT.

The chain recombines TRBV28 with TRBJ2-1; 8 bases align to TRBD2. Germline CDR1 is MDHEN and CDR2 is SYDVKM. V lost 4 bases and J lost 9; bases outside the gene matches: 14. There are 16 residues in the CDR3. CDR3 residues: CASSSVAGTGSVEQFF. CDR3 nucleotide sequence: TGTGCCAGCAGTTCCGTAGCGGGGACGGGTAGTGTTGAGCAGTTCTTC. The whole variable domain, remainder taken from reference TRBV28 and TRBJ2-1, is DVKVTQSSRYLVKRTGEKVFLECVQDMDHENMFWYRQDPGLGLRLIYFSYDVKMKEKGDIPEGYSVSREKKERFSLILESASTNQTSMYLCASSSVAGTGSVEQFFGPGTRLTVL.

The V call is TRBV3-1 (or the pseudogene TRBV3-2), the J call TRBJ1-1; D is unresolved. CDR1 and CDR2 from the germline V gene are LGHDT and YNNKEL (reference sequence). Trimming took 6 bases from V and 2 from J, leaving 19 bases between them. The CDR3 covers 16 residues. CDR3 in DNA: TGTGCCAGCAGACCCGCGCCACAGCTGATTAACACTGAAGCTTTCTTT. Protein sequence: CASRPAPQLINTEAFF.

V gene TRBV7-2 combines with J gene TRBJ1-5; D is undetermined. Per germline, CDR1 SGHTA and CDR2 FQGNSA. Trimming left V 3 bases short and J 9 bases short, with 12 bases between. The CDR3 covers 13 residues. CDR3 amino acids: CASSLGPSRPQHF. In DNA, the CDR3 is TGTGCCAGCAGCTTGGGCCCATCGAGGCCCCAGCATTTT.

This clone was counted between two and nine times. The chain links TRBV28 to TRBJ2-7, with TRBD2 identical over 11 bases. The ends lost 4 bases at V and 4 bases at J; junction bases unmatched: 9. This CDR3 region has 16 residues. CDR1 is MDHEN, CDR2 SYDVKM, per germline. CDR3 sequence: CASSSFYSGRVYEQYF. The CDR3 DNA reads TGTGCCAGCAGTTCCTTCTATAGCGGGAGGGTATACGAGCAGTACTTC.

This clone was seen a handful of times. The chain joins TRBV6-5 to TRBJ1-6, with TRBD1 identical over 7 bases. The germline V gene has CDR1 MNHEY and CDR2 SVGAGI. V lost 0 bases to trimming and J lost 7 bases; unmatched junction nucleotides: 6. This CDR3 has 16 amino acids. In nucleotides, the CDR3 is TGTGCCAGCAGTTACTCGGTGACAGGGAGAAATTCACCCCTCCACTTT. It translates to CASSYSVTGRNSPLHF.

The V gene is TRBV27, the J gene TRBJ2-2, with D tentatively TRBD1 (5 bases). Trimming stripped 7 bases from V and 1 base from J, with 10 bases between. The CDR3 has 14 residues. Germline CDR1 and CDR2: MNHEY and SMNVEV (reference sequence). CDR3 in amino acids: CASNGAENTGELFF. The CDR3 coding sequence is TGTGCCAGCAATGGGGCTGAGAACACCGGGGAGCTGTTTTTT.

This clone was seen just once. The chain is built from TRBV30 and TRBJ1-1; TRBD1 agrees at 7 bases. CDR3 length: 13 residues. The V and J ends lost 5 bases and 1 base, in that order; junction bases with no gene match: 4. The germline V gene has CDR1 GTSNPN and CDR2 SVGIG (reference sequence). In DNA, the CDR3 is TGTGCCTGGGTGGGACAGCCGAACACTGAAGCTTTCTTT. Translation gives CAWVGQPNTEAFF.

The CDR3 loop reads CASSESGYSALYGYTF. The CDR3 DNA sequence: TGTGCCAGCAGTGAATCAGGGTACAGCGCTTTGTATGGCTACACCTTC. The chain employs TRBV25-1 and TRBJ1-2; perhaps TRBD1 as D (5 bases). Looked up from germline, CDR1 is MGHDK and CDR2 is SYGVNS. Trimming left V 1 base short and J 5 bases short, with 17 bases between. The CDR3 has 16 residues.

V and J are TRBV28 and TRBJ2-5; D is perhaps TRBD2 (6 bases). The ends were cut back, 1 base at V and 6 bases at J, with 15 bases in the middle. The length of the CDR3 is 15 residues. Per the germline V gene, CDR1 is MDHEN and CDR2 is SYDVKM. In DNA form, the CDR3 reads TGTGCCAGCAGTTTATCTGAACTAGCCCTTAAGACCCAGTACTTC. The encoded protein is CASSLSELALKTQYF.